The 28 T cell receptor beta chains presented below share a single source sample, sequenced in a study of T cells in tumors after PD-1 blockade. The assay was immunoSEQ multiplex PCR, and TCRdb's table has in-frame clones only and misses some. The top ten clones hold around 15% of a sample with around 50,000 clones, approximately 79% of them seen once. This material consisted of PBMCs, taken before anti-PD-1 treatment. Receptor source: a human donor with basal cell carcinoma.

The rearrangement links TRBV7-8 to TRBJ1-5; no reliable D call. The germline V gene encodes CDR1 SGHVS and CDR2 FQNEAQ. The V end was cut by 4 bases, the J end by 4 bases, with 8 bases between. The length of the CDR3 is 13 residues. The CDR3 region has the DNA TGTGCCAGCAGCTCAGGCGTGAATCAGCCCCAGCATTTT. This translates into CASSSGVNQPQHF.

This clone is a singleton in its sample. V is TRBV7-9 and J is TRBJ2-2; D is unclear. Germline values: CDR1 SEHNR, CDR2 FQNEAQ (reference sequence). The CDR3 extends over 14 amino acids. V dropped 3 bases and J dropped 6 bases, with 11 bases sitting between them. CDR3 loop: CASSLGNMAGELFF. The CDR3 DNA is TGTGCCAGCAGCTTGGGCAATATGGCCGGGGAGCTGTTTTTT.

The table lists this clone with a few counts. The chain's CDR3 is CASSLQVAGGNEQFF. The CDR3 nucleotides are TGTGCCAGCAGTCTCCAGGTAGCGGGGGGGAATGAGCAGTTCTTC. The V and J genes are TRBV6-2 or TRBV6-3 and TRBJ2-1, with 11 positions matching TRBD2. The CDR3 has 15 amino acids. Per germline, CDR1 MNHEY and CDR2 SVGEGT. Germline trimming cut 5 bases from V and 7 bases from J; bases unmatched to any gene: 7.

Remarks on this clone: This specimen includes other DNA sequences encoding the same CDR3. The rearrangement uses TRBV20-1 and TRBJ1-1, with D unresolved. CDR1 and CDR2 from the germline V gene are DFQATT and SNEGSKA (reference sequence). The germline V and J ends were trimmed by 6 bases and 7 bases, with 3 bases remaining between them. The CDR3 is 8 amino acids. This chain's CDR3 is CSANEAFF. As DNA, the CDR3 is TGCAGTGCAAATGAAGCTTTCTTT.

The chain joins TRBV27 to TRBJ2-1; the D gene is possibly TRBD1 (6 bases). CDR1 and CDR2 from the germline V gene are MNHEY and SMNVEV (reference sequence). V gave up 5 bases and J gave up 0 bases, with 14 bases separating them. The CDR3 is made up of 16 amino acids. This CDR3 reads CASSGNRESSYNEQFF. CDR3 sequence (DNA): TGTGCCAGCAGTGGCAACAGGGAGAGCTCCTACAATGAGCAGTTCTTC.

V is TRBV19 and J is TRBJ1-1; the match to TRBD1 covers 9 bases. CDR1 and CDR2 (germline): LNHDA, SQIVND (reference sequence). This CDR3 comprises 13 residues. V trimming: 7 bases; J trimming: 3 bases; junction bases outside the gene matches: 3. The chain's CDR3 is CASNRGRYTEAFF. CDR3 DNA sequence: TGTGCCAGTAACAGGGGGCGGTACACTGAAGCTTTCTTT.

This chain joins TRBV5-1 and TRBJ1-2; a possible D gene is TRBD1 (6 bases). Trimming took 0 bases from V and 0 from J, leaving 15 bases between them. The germline V gene encodes CDR1 SGHRS and CDR2 YFSETQ. The CDR3 consists of 17 residues. CDR3 DNA sequence: TGCGCCAGCAGCTTGGGTGGACAGCCCTACTCTAACTATGGCTACACCTTC. This translates into CASSLGGQPYSNYGYTF.

V is TRBV5-1 and J is TRBJ1-5; D uncertain. In germline, CDR1 is SGHRS, CDR2 YFSETQ. The CDR3 is made up of 15 amino acids. V was shortened by 1 base and J by 0 bases, with 8 bases between the two germline ends. As DNA, the CDR3 is TGCGCCAGCAGCTTGAACGGAAATAGCAATCAGCCCCAGCATTTT. This gives the protein CASSLNGNSNQPQHF.

Of note for this clone: Other DNA sequences within the sample encode an identical CDR3. CDR3: CASSYSGGRVNTEAFF. The CDR3 nucleotides read TGTGCCAGCAGTTACTCTGGGGGCAGGGTGAACACTGAAGCTTTCTTT. V is TRBV6-5 and J is TRBJ1-1; a weak D match, TRBD1 (6 bases). Trimming stripped 0 bases from V and 0 bases from J, with 11 bases between. Per the germline V gene, CDR1 is MNHEY and CDR2 is SVGAGI. This CDR3 region has 16 residues.

The chain couples TRBV7-9 to TRBJ2-7, with D hard to call. CDR1 is SEHNR and CDR2 is FQNEAQ in the germline V gene (reference sequence). This CDR3 region has 14 residues. V gave up 5 bases and J gave up 2 bases, with 13 bases separating them. This CDR3 is CASSHYGETYEQYF. CDR3 nucleotide sequence: TGTGCCAGCAGCCATTACGGTGAAACCTACGAGCAGTACTTC.

The V call is TRBV2, the J call TRBJ2-7; D remains unclear. V lost 6 bases, J lost 3 bases, and 9 bases lay in between. CDR3 length: 12 residues. Per germline, CDR1 SNHLY and CDR2 FYNNEI. This chain's CDR3 is CASRNLIYEQYF. Written as DNA, the CDR3 is TGTGCCAGCAGGAACCTGATCTACGAGCAGTACTTC.

J is TRBJ2-3 and V is TRBV24-1; D may match TRBD1 or TRBD2 (5 bases each). CDR1 is KGHDR, CDR2 SFDVKD, per germline. V shed 3 bases and J shed 0 bases, with 12 bases lying between them. The CDR3 runs 16 residues. The CDR3 here is CATSDPGRISTDTQYF. In DNA, the CDR3 is TGTGCCACCAGTGATCCGGGACGGATTAGCACAGATACGCAGTATTTT.

A few counts support this clone. V gene TRBV23-1 combines with J gene TRBJ1-4; 7 nucleotides align to TRBD1. TRBV23-1 is sorted into the ORF group, with uncertain function. The CDR3 sequence is 15 residues long. The V and J ends lost 2 bases and 5 bases, in that order; junction bases with no gene match: 5. Written as DNA, the CDR3 is TGCGCCAGCAGTCAACCTGACAGGGCGAATGAAAAACTGTTTTTT. Protein product: CASSQPDRANEKLFF.

The V call is TRBV9, the J call TRBJ1-1; perhaps TRBD1 as D (5 bases). The CDR3 is made up of 15 amino acids. The germline gives CDR1 SGDLS, CDR2 YYNGEE. Deletions cut 8 bases from V and 5 bases from J, with 22 bases between. CDR3 nucleotide sequence: TGTGCCAGTCAGCCCGGGATAGGGGCGCGGACTGAAGCTTTCTTT. Translated: CASQPGIGARTEAFF.

This chain joins TRBV9 and TRBJ1-1; unclear D gene. The CDR3 length is 14 residues. Trimming pared 4 bases from V and 0 bases from J, leaving 10 bases between. Germline V gene data show CDR1 as SGDLS and CDR2 as YYNGEE. Here the CDR3 reads CASSLDGLNTEAFF. Written as DNA, the CDR3 is TGTGCCAGCAGCCTGGACGGCTTGAACACTGAAGCTTTCTTT.

In its sample, this clone was seen a few times. The chain links TRBV4-1 to TRBJ1-6; tentatively, D is TRBD1 (5 bases). Germline CDR1 MGHRA, CDR2 YSYEKL. The CDR3 runs to 16 residues. The V and J ends lost 0 bases and 4 bases respectively, with 10 bases between them. In nucleotides, the CDR3 is TGCGCCAGCAGCCAAGAGTGGGGACCGTATAATTCACCCCTCCACTTT. Its protein product is CASSQEWGPYNSPLHF.

This clone occurred a few times. The CDR3 nucleotides read TGTGCCAGCTCACCGATTACAGGGGAAGATACGCAGTATTTT. Its translation is CASSPITGEDTQYF. The gene calls are TRBV18 and TRBJ2-3; TRBD1 agrees at 7 bases. The CDR3 extends over 14 amino acids. Trimming took 3 bases from V and 5 from J; bases not matched to a gene: 5. The germline V gene has CDR1 KGHSH and CDR2 LQKENI. The full variable domain, with the rest looked up from reference TRBV18 and TRBJ2-3, is NAGVMQNPRHLVRRRGQEARLRCSPMKGHSHVYWYRQLPEEGLKFMVYLQKENIIDESGMPKERFSAEFPKEGPSILRIQQVVRGDSAAYFCASSPITGEDTQYFGPGTRLTVL.

The rearrangement links TRBV6-6 to TRBJ2-1; 8 nucleotides align to TRBD2. CDR3 length: 16 amino acids. Germline-derived CDR1 and CDR2 are MNHNY and SVGAGI (reference sequence). V was clipped by 4 bases and J by 2 bases; unmatched bases: 7. The CDR3 reads CASSSVAGKAYNEQFF. In nucleotides, the CDR3 is TGTGCCAGCAGTTCCGTAGCGGGAAAAGCCTACAATGAGCAGTTCTTC.

V and J are TRBV2 and TRBJ2-3; 9 positions match TRBD1. The germline gives CDR1 SNHLY, CDR2 FYNNEI. Germline trimming cut 7 bases from V and 3 bases from J; bases unmatched to any gene: 5. The CDR3 length is 14 residues. The CDR3 bases are TGTGCCAGCAAATCCGGGACAGGGACAGATACGCAGTATTTT. Protein product: CASKSGTGTDTQYF.

The genes are TRBV28 and TRBJ2-7; possibly TRBD1 or TRBD2 for D (5 bases each). The CDR3 length is 14 residues. Germline lookup yields CDR1 MDHEN and CDR2 SYDVKM. V lost 2 bases and J 4 bases, leaving 12 bases between the germline ends. CDR3 protein: CASSLGTLGYEQYF. For the CDR3, the DNA is TGTGCCAGCAGTTTAGGGACCTTGGGATACGAGCAGTACTTC.

The chain has TRBV7-2 and TRBJ2-1; 9 bases align to TRBD1. V gave up 2 bases and J gave up 9 bases; unmatched junction bases: 5. Per the germline V gene, CDR1 is SGHTA and CDR2 is FQGNSA. CDR3 size: 14 residues. This CDR3 is CASSLWKDRGEQFF. Written as DNA, the CDR3 is TGTGCCAGCAGCTTATGGAAGGACAGGGGTGAGCAGTTCTTC.

This clone was detected once. This chain uses TRBV9 with TRBJ1-6, with D unclear. The CDR3 loop spans 16 amino acids. With 0 bases removed from V and 0 bases from J, the gap between germline ends came to 7 bases. Per germline, CDR1 SGDLS and CDR2 YYNGEE. CDR3 in amino acids: CASSVVPGSYNSPLHF. The CDR3 DNA reads TGTGCCAGCAGCGTAGTTCCAGGCTCCTATAATTCACCCCTCCACTTT. Drawing the rest from reference TRBV9 and TRBJ1-6, the complete variable domain is DSGVTQTPKHLITATGQRVTLRCSPRSGDLSVYWYQQSLDQGLQFLIQYYNGEERAKGNILERFSAQQFPDLHSELNLSSLELGDSALYFCASSVVPGSYNSPLHFGNGTRLTVT.

The J gene is TRBJ2-1, the V gene TRBV9; TRBD2 matches 15 bases. With V trimmed by 5 bases and J by 6 bases, 27 bases remained unmatched. The CDR3 has 23 residues. Germline V lookup: CDR1 SGDLS, CDR2 YYNGEE. The CDR3 DNA follows: TGTGCCAGCAGTCGCCCGGACTACCCGGGACTAGCGGGAGGCCCTAGCAAGGGCAATGAGCAGTTCTTC. Translation: CASSRPDYPGLAGGPSKGNEQFF. Filled out from reference TRBV9 and TRBJ2-1, the complete variable domain reads DSGVTQTPKHLITATGQRVTLRCSPRSGDLSVYWYQQSLDQGLQFLIQYYNGEERAKGNILERFSAQQFPDLHSELNLSSLELGDSALYFCASSRPDYPGLAGGPSKGNEQFFGPGTRLTVL.

This chain uses TRBV12-3 or TRBV12-4 with TRBJ2-5, with D possibly matching TRBD1 (6 bases). This CDR3 has 11 residues. Trimming left V 6 bases short and J 4 bases short, with 6 bases between. The CDR3 loop reads CASSRGETQYF. The CDR3 DNA reads as TGTGCCAGCAGCAGGGGAGAGACCCAGTACTTC.

This chain uses TRBV6-5 with TRBJ2-7, with 8 bases that match TRBD2. Per the germline V gene, CDR1 is MNHEY and CDR2 is SVGAGI. V was clipped by 7 bases and J by 4 bases; unmatched bases: 6. There are 13 residues in the CDR3. CDR3 DNA: TGTGCCAGCATGTCTAGCGGGTCTTACGAGCAGTACTTC. Its translation is CASMSSGSYEQYF.

This chain links TRBV10-2 with TRBJ1-1; TRBD1 matches at 8 bases. Germline CDR1 is WSHSY and CDR2 is SAAADI. This CDR3 contains 17 residues. After removal of 7 bases from V and 1 base from J, the junction contained 14 bases not matched to a gene. The CDR3 loop is CASNASGDRKKNTEAFF. The CDR3, as DNA: TGCGCCAGCAACGCTTCGGGGGACAGGAAAAAGAACACTGAAGCTTTCTTT.

The CDR3 spells CASSDGTSGGQTGELFF. For the CDR3, the DNA is TGTGCCAGCAGTGATGGGACTAGCGGGGGCCAAACCGGGGAGCTGTTTTTT. The chain has TRBV6-1 and TRBJ2-2; 14 bases map to TRBD2. J was trimmed by 5 bases and V by 3 bases; bases with no gene match: 5. Per germline, CDR1 MNHNS and CDR2 SASEGT. The CDR3 is 17 amino acids.

This clone was observed a single time. V and J are TRBV28 and TRBJ1-1; 11 bases are a match to TRBD1. In germline, CDR1 is MDHEN, CDR2 SYDVKM. The V gene end was trimmed by 7 bases and the J gene end by 6 bases; junction bases not matched to a gene: 13. The CDR3 totals 16 residues. DNA of the CDR3: TGTGCCAGCACCGTGGGACAGGGGGGCGGAGAGTCTGAAGCTTTCTTT. Its protein product is CASTVGQGGGESEAFF.